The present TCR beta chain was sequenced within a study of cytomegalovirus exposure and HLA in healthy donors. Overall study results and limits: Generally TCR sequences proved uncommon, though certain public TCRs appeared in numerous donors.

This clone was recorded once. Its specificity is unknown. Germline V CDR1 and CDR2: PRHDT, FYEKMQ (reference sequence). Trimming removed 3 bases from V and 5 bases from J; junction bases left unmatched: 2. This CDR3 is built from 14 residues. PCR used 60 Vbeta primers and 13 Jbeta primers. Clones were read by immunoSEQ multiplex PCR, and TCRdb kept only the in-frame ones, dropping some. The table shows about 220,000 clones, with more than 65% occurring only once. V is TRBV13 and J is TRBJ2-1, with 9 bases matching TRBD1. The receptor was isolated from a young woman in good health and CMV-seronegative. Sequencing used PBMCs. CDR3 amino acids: CASSFRTGDNEQFF. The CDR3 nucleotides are TGTGCCAGCAGCTTCCGGACAGGGGACAATGAGCAGTTCTTC. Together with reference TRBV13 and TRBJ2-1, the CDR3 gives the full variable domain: AAGVIQSPRHLIKEKRETATLKCYPIPRHDTVYWYQQGPGQDPQFLISFYEKMQSDKGSIPDRFSAQQFSDYHSELNMSSLELGDSALYFCASSFRTGDNEQFFGPGTRLTVL.